This TCR beta chain emerged from a study of technical replicates of blood from several donors. Produced via immunoSEQ multiplex PCR; TCRdb's table is partial and in-frame only. The sample has over 65,000 clones; roughly 94% are singletons. After removal of 3 bases from V and 2 bases from J, the junction contained 9 bases not matched to a gene. Germline V CDR1 and CDR2: MNHNS, SASEGT. This CDR3 region has 17 residues. The chain links TRBV6-1 to TRBJ2-3; 9 bases are shared with TRBD1. The sample taken for sequencing was T cells isolated from PBMCs. The TCR was taken from a human donor in good health. CDR3: CASSDLWGQGVTDTQYF. The CDR3 nucleotides read TGTGCCAGCAGTGATCTATGGGGACAGGGTGTCACAGATACGCAGTATTTT.